These T cell receptor beta chains were read from a single sample in a study of blood T cell repertoires in COVID-19. Some clones are missing from TCRdb's copy, which holds only in-frame ones; the method was immunoSEQ multiplex PCR. The sample includes some 250,000 clones, approximately 90% of them seen just once. The material sequenced was PBMCs or T cells enriched from blood (not recorded which). These TCRs come from a man aged 40-50 years who had recovered from COVID-19. CDR3s include the opening cysteine and the closing phenylalanine or tryptophan. D genes are given only for firm matches. Clone size appears in some rows only: once, few, many, or a class for an expanded clone.

D,V,J,size,DNA,CDR3
.,TRBV29-1,TRBJ1-2,.,TGCAGCACGCGAAAGGACTTTACAGGGAAGGGCTATGGCTACACCTTC,CSTRKDFTGKGYGYTF
TRBD2,TRBV6-2/TRBV6-3,TRBJ2-3,.,TGTGCCAGCAGCCGGGCGGCTAGCGGGAGGGATACAGATACGCAGTATTTT,CASSRAASGRDTDTQYF
TRBD1,TRBV5-6,TRBJ1-4,.,TGTGCCAGCAGTTACGGGACAGGTACAACTAATGAAAAACTGTTTTTT,CASSYGTGTTNEKLFF
TRBD1,TRBV6-6,TRBJ1-5,few,TGTGCCAGCTCGGGACAGGGGAGGCAGCCCCAGCATTTT,CASSGQGRQPQHF
.,TRBV7-9,TRBJ1-1,few,TGTGCCAGCAGCCGCGAGACCCAGGGGAAGGCTTTCTTT,CASSRETQGKAFF
.,TRBV19,TRBJ1-1,.,TGTGCCAGTAGTATAGATCGAGGATCTACTGAAGCTTTCTTT,CASSIDRGSTEAFF
.,TRBV7-2,TRBJ2-7,.,TGTGCCAGCAGCTTAGCGCTAACTAGCTACGAGCAGTACTTC,CASSLALTSYEQYF
TRBD1,TRBV28,TRBJ1-5,.,TGTGCCAGTGGACAGGGCGGGGGGGGCAATCAGCCCCAGCATTTT,CASGQGGGGNQPQHF
TRBD1,TRBV5-1,TRBJ1-2,.,TGCGCCAGCAGCCCGGACAGGCGGAGCGGCTACACCTTC,CASSPDRRSGYTF
.,TRBV5-6,TRBJ1-5,.,TGTGCCAGCAGCCTAGGAACAGGGTATCAGCCCCAGCATTTT,CASSLGTGYQPQHF
.,TRBV20-1,TRBJ1-2,.,TGCAGTGCTAGTGTCGGGTCTTCTAACTATGGCTACACCTTC,CSASVGSSNYGYTF
.,TRBV28,TRBJ2-5,.,TGTGCCAGCAGCCGAAGGGGGGGAACCGAAGAGACCCAGTACTTC,CASSRRGGTEETQYF
TRBD2,TRBV19,TRBJ2-2,.,TGTGCCAGTAGTATTACTAGCGGCCTGGGCACCGGGGAGCTGTTTTTT,CASSITSGLGTGELFF
TRBD1,TRBV7-7,TRBJ2-5,.,TGTGCCAGCAGCAAAGGGACAGGGCCAACCGTTAAGTACTTC,CASSKGTGPTVKYF
TRBD1,TRBV3-1/TRBV3-2,TRBJ1-3,.,TGTGCCAGCAGCCCTACAGGACAGGGCACTGGAAACACCATATATTTT,CASSPTGQGTGNTIYF
TRBD2,TRBV6-1,TRBJ2-2,.,TGTGCCAGCAGTGAATATGGGACTAGCGGGGGCGGTGGCACCGGGGAGCTGTTTTTT,CASSEYGTSGGGGTGELFF
.,TRBV5-4,TRBJ1-3,.,TGTGCCAGCAGCAGGGCGGGGGCTGGAAACACCATATATTTT,CASSRAGAGNTIYF
TRBD1,TRBV7-2,TRBJ2-7,once,TGTGCCAGCAGCTTAGCATTCAGGGGGCGCTTTGCTGATGGGAACTACGAGCAGTACTTC,CASSLAFRGRFADGNYEQYF
.,TRBV9,TRBJ1-6,once,TGTGCCAGCAGCGCGGGGGTTTGGGGGAGCTCCTATAATTCACTCCTCCACTTT,CASSAGVWGSSYNSLLHF
TRBD2,TRBV5-1,TRBJ2-3,.,TGCGCCAGCAGCTCCGTGAGCGGGGCACTCGGAGATACGCAGTATTTT,CASSSVSGALGDTQYF
.,TRBV19,TRBJ1-5,.,TGTGCCAGTAGTATTTTGTGGGCTTATAGCAATCAGCCCCAGCATTTT,CASSILWAYSNQPQHF
TRBD1,TRBV3-1/TRBV3-2,TRBJ1-2,.,TGTGCCAGCAGCCAAGAGGGGGACAGGACCCTCTTC,CASSQEGDRTLF
TRBD2,TRBV7-2,TRBJ2-1,.,TGTGCCAGCAGCCCCGGGACTAGCGGGGGGGCATTCTTAAATGAGCAGTTCTTC,CASSPGTSGGAFLNEQFF
.,TRBV19,TRBJ2-1,.,TGTGCCAGTAAAACTGCAGACTCATCCTACAATGAGCAGTTCTTC,CASKTADSSYNEQFF
TRBD1,TRBV4-3,TRBJ1-6,.,TGCGCCAGCAGCCAAGGAATTGGACAGGTTTTTAGTACCGGTTCACCCCTCCACTTT,CASSQGIGQVFSTGSPLHF
TRBD2,TRBV5-4,TRBJ2-5,.,TGTGCCAGCAGTAGCGGGGGGGCCGGAGAGACCCAGTACTTC,CASSSGGAGETQYF
.,TRBV30,TRBJ1-5,.,TGTGCCTGGAGTCCGAAGGGGAATCAGCCCCAGCATTTT,CAWSPKGNQPQHF
.,TRBV12-3/TRBV12-4,TRBJ1-2,.,TGTGCCAGCAGTCTACAGGGTTATGGCTACACCTTC,CASSLQGYGYTF
TRBD2,TRBV27,TRBJ2-7,.,TGTGCCAGCAAGGCTAGCGGGAGCTACGAGCAGTACTTC,CASKASGSYEQYF
.,TRBV19,TRBJ2-3,.,TGTGCCAGTAGTTCCAGGGTAGGCACAGATACGCAGTATTTT,CASSSRVGTDTQYF
.,TRBV5-6,TRBJ2-2,.,TGTGCCAGCAGCCCCCCCCGGGGTGCGAACACCGGGGAGCTGTTTTTT,CASSPPRGANTGELFF
TRBD2,TRBV5-1,TRBJ2-1,.,TGCGCCAGCAGCGGGACTAGCGGGAGTAATGAGCAGTTCTTC,CASSGTSGSNEQFF
TRBD1,TRBV4-1,TRBJ1-4,few,TGCGCCAGCAGCCGGGGACAGAGGAATGAAAAACTGTTTTTT,CASSRGQRNEKLFF
TRBD1,TRBV15,TRBJ1-2,.,TGTGCCACCAGCAGAAGGACAGGGTTTGGCTACACCTTC,CATSRRTGFGYTF
.,TRBV21-1,TRBJ2-3,.,TGTGCCAGCAGCAAAGAAAATAGCGGGAGCACAGATACGCAGTATTTT,CASSKENSGSTDTQYF
.,TRBV30,TRBJ2-5,.,TGTGCCTGGAGTGTCGTAGCTGCGAGTTCGACCCAGTACTTC,CAWSVVAASSTQYF
.,TRBV7-3,TRBJ1-6,.,TGTGCCAGCAGCCTGAACCGGGAAGATAATTCACCCCTCCACTTT,CASSLNREDNSPLHF